The rows below give T cell receptor beta chains drawn from one sample of a study of cytomegalovirus exposure and HLA in healthy donors. Assay: immunoSEQ multiplex PCR; the TCRdb copy retains only in-frame clones and omits some. The sample contains fewer than 250,000 clones, roughly 90% of which appear only once. Sequenced sample: PBMCs. These TCRs come from a boy younger than 10 in good health and CMV-seronegative. Each CDR3 is given with its conserved first and last residue. D genes are given only for firm matches. Clone sizes are given selectively: once, few, many, or a class where the clone is expanded.

CDR3aa: CASSRGSQETQYF; CDR3nt: TGTGCCAGCAGCCGGGGGTCTCAAGAGACCCAGTACTTC; v_gene: TRBV7-3; d_gene: -; j_gene: TRBJ2-5; abundance: -
CDR3aa: CAISAWAGGEIEQFF; CDR3nt: TGTGCCATCAGTGCCTGGGCGGGAGGGGAGATTGAGCAGTTCTTC; v_gene: TRBV10-3; d_gene: TRBD2; j_gene: TRBJ2-1; abundance: -
CDR3aa: CSVDRGQDYTEAFF; CDR3nt: TGCAGCGTTGACAGGGGACAAGACTACACTGAAGCTTTCTTT; v_gene: TRBV29-1; d_gene: -; j_gene: TRBJ1-1; abundance: -
CDR3aa: CASSLRGYEQYF; CDR3nt: TGTGCCAGCAGCCTCCGGGGCTACGAGCAGTACTTC; v_gene: TRBV7-9; d_gene: -; j_gene: TRBJ2-7; abundance: -
CDR3aa: CASRITGIGSTEAFF; CDR3nt: TGTGCCAGCAGGATTACAGGGATCGGCAGCACTGAAGCTTTCTTT; v_gene: TRBV28; d_gene: -; j_gene: TRBJ1-1; abundance: few
CDR3aa: CASSQATPSTDTQYF; CDR3nt: TGTGCCAGCAGCCAAGCAACGCCTAGCACAGATACGCAGTATTTT; v_gene: TRBV7-9; d_gene: -; j_gene: TRBJ2-3; abundance: -
CDR3aa: CASSLAFPGRAFPKETQYF; CDR3nt: TGTGCCAGCAGCTTAGCGTTTCCCGGGAGGGCTTTCCCAAAAGAGACCCAGTACTTC; v_gene: TRBV7-9; d_gene: TRBD2; j_gene: TRBJ2-5; abundance: -
CDR3aa: CASSLVGDYRTDTQYF; CDR3nt: TGCGCCAGCAGCTTGGTGGGCGACTACAGAACAGATACGCAGTATTTT; v_gene: TRBV5-1; d_gene: -; j_gene: TRBJ2-3; abundance: -
CDR3aa: CASSQPLAANTGELFF; CDR3nt: TGTGCCAGCAGTCAGCCTCTAGCGGCGAACACCGGGGAGCTGTTTTTT; v_gene: TRBV2; d_gene: TRBD2; j_gene: TRBJ2-2; abundance: -
CDR3aa: CSIWTAELSSTDTQYF; CDR3nt: TGCAGCATATGGACAGCCGAATTATCTAGCACAGATACGCAGTATTTT; v_gene: TRBV29-1; d_gene: -; j_gene: TRBJ2-3; abundance: -
CDR3aa: CATPRGGVTYGYTF; CDR3nt: TGTGCCACCCCACGGGGAGGAGTTACCTATGGCTACACCTTC; v_gene: TRBV2; d_gene: -; j_gene: TRBJ1-2; abundance: once
CDR3aa: CASSFRDRVADTQYF; CDR3nt: TGTGCCAGCAGTTTCCGGGACAGGGTGGCAGATACGCAGTATTTT; v_gene: TRBV6-8; d_gene: TRBD1; j_gene: TRBJ2-3; abundance: -
CDR3aa: CASSLSAGDEQYF; CDR3nt: TGTGCCAGCAGCCTTTCGGCGGGGGACGAGCAGTACTTC; v_gene: TRBV7-3; d_gene: TRBD2; j_gene: TRBJ2-7; abundance: -
CDR3aa: CASSPSDSLNTEAFF; CDR3nt: TGTGCCAGCAGCCCATCGGACAGTTTGAACACTGAAGCTTTCTTT; v_gene: TRBV7-9; d_gene: -; j_gene: TRBJ1-1; abundance: -
CDR3aa: CASSWSGLGGDTQYF; CDR3nt: TGTGCCAGCAGTTGGAGCGGTCTTGGCGGGGATACGCAGTATTTT; v_gene: TRBV27; d_gene: -; j_gene: TRBJ2-3; abundance: -
CDR3aa: CAWSALGREQETQYF; CDR3nt: TGTGCCTGGAGTGCCCTAGGCCGGGAGCAAGAGACCCAGTACTTC; v_gene: TRBV30; d_gene: -; j_gene: TRBJ2-5; abundance: -
CDR3aa: CASRRGGPNTEAFF; CDR3nt: TGTGCCAGCAGAAGGGGGGGGCCCAACACTGAAGCTTTCTTT; v_gene: TRBV6-1; d_gene: -; j_gene: TRBJ1-1; abundance: -
CDR3aa: CASSPAGDPTYEQYF; CDR3nt: TGTGCCAGCAGTCCAGCGGGAGATCCCACCTACGAGCAGTACTTC; v_gene: TRBV27; d_gene: TRBD2; j_gene: TRBJ2-7; abundance: -
CDR3aa: CAWSVQGVRQYF; CDR3nt: TGTGCCTGGAGTGTGCAGGGGGTTAGGCAGTACTTC; v_gene: TRBV30; d_gene: TRBD1; j_gene: TRBJ2-7; abundance: -
CDR3aa: CASSSRGTAATGELFF; CDR3nt: TGTGCCAGCAGTTCCCGTGGGACAGCGGCTACCGGGGAGCTGTTTTTT; v_gene: TRBV28; d_gene: TRBD1; j_gene: TRBJ2-2; abundance: -
CDR3aa: CASSLTPSSGATSYEQYF; CDR3nt: TGTGCCAGCAGCTTAACGCCTTCTAGCGGGGCTACCTCCTACGAGCAGTACTTC; v_gene: TRBV7-3; d_gene: TRBD2; j_gene: TRBJ2-7; abundance: -
CDR3aa: CASLDSFPEAFF; CDR3nt: TGTGCCAGCCTTGACAGTTTCCCTGAAGCTTTCTTT; v_gene: TRBV6-5; d_gene: -; j_gene: TRBJ1-1; abundance: few
CDR3aa: CASRPGGTEETQYF; CDR3nt: TGCGCCAGCAGGCCCGGGGGGACGGAAGAGACCCAGTACTTC; v_gene: TRBV5-1; d_gene: TRBD2; j_gene: TRBJ2-5; abundance: -
CDR3aa: CASSARAHTEAFF; CDR3nt: TGTGCCAGCAGCGCGAGGGCGCACACTGAAGCTTTCTTT; v_gene: TRBV7-9; d_gene: -; j_gene: TRBJ1-1; abundance: -
CDR3aa: CASHHGGTQYF; CDR3nt: TGTGCCAGCCATCACGGGGGTACGCAGTATTTT; v_gene: TRBV6-5; d_gene: -; j_gene: TRBJ2-3; abundance: -
CDR3aa: CASSMGQLNPEAFF; CDR3nt: TGTGCCAGTAGTATGGGACAGCTGAATCCTGAAGCTTTCTTT; v_gene: TRBV19; d_gene: TRBD1; j_gene: TRBJ1-1; abundance: -
CDR3aa: CASRDSQISNQPQHF; CDR3nt: TGTGCCAGTAGGGACAGCCAGATTAGCAATCAGCCCCAGCATTTT; v_gene: TRBV19; d_gene: -; j_gene: TRBJ1-5; abundance: -
CDR3aa: CASRRGQQETQYF; CDR3nt: TGTGCCAGTAGACGCGGACAGCAAGAGACCCAGTACTTC; v_gene: TRBV19; d_gene: -; j_gene: TRBJ2-5; abundance: -
CDR3aa: CASSPYSGGTDTQYF; CDR3nt: TGTGCCAGCTCACCATACAGCGGGGGCACAGATACGCAGTATTTT; v_gene: TRBV18; d_gene: TRBD2; j_gene: TRBJ2-3; abundance: -
CDR3aa: CACKENYGYTF; CDR3nt: TGTGCCTGCAAAGAGAACTATGGCTACACCTTC; v_gene: TRBV30; d_gene: -; j_gene: TRBJ1-2; abundance: -
CDR3aa: CSVDFGKRGEQFF; CDR3nt: TGCAGCGTTGATTTCGGCAAAAGGGGTGAGCAGTTCTTC; v_gene: TRBV29-1; d_gene: -; j_gene: TRBJ2-1; abundance: once
CDR3aa: CASSLIQGHAGYTF; CDR3nt: TGTGCCAGCAGTTTAATACAGGGACACGCCGGCTACACCTTC; v_gene: TRBV27; d_gene: -; j_gene: TRBJ1-2; abundance: -